Sequencing of this T cell receptor (beta chain) was carried out in a study of blood T cell repertoires in COVID-19. Trimming shortened V by 5 bases and J by 5 bases, and 10 bases separated the two germline ends. The germline gives CDR1 SGHTA, CDR2 FQGNSA. The CDR3 is 13 residues long. Profiling relied on immunoSEQ multiplex PCR, and the TCRdb table lists in-frame clones only, not all of them. The sample lists 150,000 to 200,000 clones; roughly 86% were seen once. Cohorts were based on clinical histories the participants reported. Source material: PBMCs or T cells enriched from blood (not recorded which). The chain has TRBV7-2 and TRBJ2-1, with a tentative D call TRBD1 (5 bases). This clonotype originated in a woman aged 25 to 39 who had recovered from COVID-19. The CDR3 nucleotides read TGTGCCAGCAGCAAAGACAGTCACAATGAGCAGTTCTTC. It is translated as CASSKDSHNEQFF. The variable domain in full, with the rest retrieved from reference TRBV7-2 and TRBJ2-1, is GAGVSQSPSNKVTEKGKDVELRCDPISGHTALYWYRQSLGQGLEFLIYFQGNSAPDKSGLPSDRFSAERTGGSVSTLTIQRTQQEDSAVYLCASSKDSHNEQFFGPGTRLTVL.